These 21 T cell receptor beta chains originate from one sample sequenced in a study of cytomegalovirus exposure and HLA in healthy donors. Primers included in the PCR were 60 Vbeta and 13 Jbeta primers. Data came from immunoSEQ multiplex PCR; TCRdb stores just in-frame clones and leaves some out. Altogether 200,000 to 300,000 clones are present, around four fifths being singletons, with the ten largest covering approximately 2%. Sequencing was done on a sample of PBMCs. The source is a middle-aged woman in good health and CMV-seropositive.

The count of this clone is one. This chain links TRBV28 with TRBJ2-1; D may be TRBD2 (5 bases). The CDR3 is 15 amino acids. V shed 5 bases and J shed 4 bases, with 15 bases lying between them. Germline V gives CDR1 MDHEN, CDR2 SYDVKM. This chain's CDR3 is CASSPQRRQYNEQFF. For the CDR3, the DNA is TGTGCCAGCAGTCCCCAGCGGAGACAATACAATGAGCAGTTCTTC.

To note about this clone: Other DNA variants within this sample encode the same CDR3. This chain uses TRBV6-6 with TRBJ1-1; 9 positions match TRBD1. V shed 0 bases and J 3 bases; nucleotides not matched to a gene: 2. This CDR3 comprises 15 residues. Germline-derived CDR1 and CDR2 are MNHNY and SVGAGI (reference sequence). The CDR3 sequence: CASSYSRDRDTEAFF. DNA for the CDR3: TGTGCCAGCAGTTACTCGAGGGACAGGGACACTGAAGCTTTCTTT.

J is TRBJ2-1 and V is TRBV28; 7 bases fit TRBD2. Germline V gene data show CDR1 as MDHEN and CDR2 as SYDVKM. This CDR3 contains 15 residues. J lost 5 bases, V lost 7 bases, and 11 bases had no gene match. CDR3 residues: CASILTSRDDNEQFF. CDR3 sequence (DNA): TGTGCCAGCATTTTGACTAGCAGGGACGACAATGAGCAGTTCTTC.

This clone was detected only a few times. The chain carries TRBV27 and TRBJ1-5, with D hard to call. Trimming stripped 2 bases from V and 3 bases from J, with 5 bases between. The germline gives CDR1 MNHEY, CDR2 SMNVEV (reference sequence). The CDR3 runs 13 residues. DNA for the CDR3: TGTGCCAGCAGTTTAGTCCTCAATCAGCCCCAGCATTTT. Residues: CASSLVLNQPQHF.

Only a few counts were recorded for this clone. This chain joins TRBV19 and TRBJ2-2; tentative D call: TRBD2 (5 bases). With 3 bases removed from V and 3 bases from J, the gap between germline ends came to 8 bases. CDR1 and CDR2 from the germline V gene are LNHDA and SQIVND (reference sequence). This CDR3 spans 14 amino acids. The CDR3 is CASSISGYTGELFF. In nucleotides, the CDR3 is TGTGCCAGTAGTATCAGCGGCTACACCGGGGAGCTGTTTTTT.

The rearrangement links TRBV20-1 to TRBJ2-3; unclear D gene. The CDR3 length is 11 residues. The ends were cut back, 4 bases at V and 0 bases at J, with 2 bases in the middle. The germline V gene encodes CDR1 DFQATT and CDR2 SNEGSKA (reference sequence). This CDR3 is CSATSTDTQYF. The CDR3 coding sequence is TGCAGTGCTACTAGCACAGATACGCAGTATTTT.

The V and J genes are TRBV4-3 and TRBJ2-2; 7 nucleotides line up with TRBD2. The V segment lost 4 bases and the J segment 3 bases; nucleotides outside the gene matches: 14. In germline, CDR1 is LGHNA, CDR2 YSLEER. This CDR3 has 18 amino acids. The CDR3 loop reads CASSPQSRESRYTGELFF. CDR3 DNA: TGCGCCAGCAGCCCCCAATCGCGGGAGAGTAGGTACACCGGGGAGCTGTTTTTT.

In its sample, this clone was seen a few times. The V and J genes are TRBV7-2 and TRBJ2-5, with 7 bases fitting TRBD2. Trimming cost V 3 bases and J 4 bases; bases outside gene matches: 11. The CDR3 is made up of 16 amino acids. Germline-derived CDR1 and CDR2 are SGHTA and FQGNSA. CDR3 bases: TGTGCCAGCAGCTTTCTTCCTAGCGGCCCCGGAGAGACCCAGTACTTC. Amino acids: CASSFLPSGPGETQYF.

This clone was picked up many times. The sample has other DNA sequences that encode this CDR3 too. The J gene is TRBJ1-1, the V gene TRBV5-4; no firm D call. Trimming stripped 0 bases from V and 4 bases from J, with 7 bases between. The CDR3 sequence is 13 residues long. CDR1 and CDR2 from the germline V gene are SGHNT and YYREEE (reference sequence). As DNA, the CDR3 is TGTGCCAGCAGCTTGGATCGGGGCACTGAAGCTTTCTTT. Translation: CASSLDRGTEAFF.

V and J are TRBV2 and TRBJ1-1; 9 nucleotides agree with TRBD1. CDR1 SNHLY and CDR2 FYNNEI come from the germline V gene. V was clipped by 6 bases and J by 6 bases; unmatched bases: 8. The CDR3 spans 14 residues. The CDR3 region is CASRRDRVDPEAFF. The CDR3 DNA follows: TGTGCCAGCAGGAGGGACAGGGTAGATCCTGAAGCTTTCTTT.

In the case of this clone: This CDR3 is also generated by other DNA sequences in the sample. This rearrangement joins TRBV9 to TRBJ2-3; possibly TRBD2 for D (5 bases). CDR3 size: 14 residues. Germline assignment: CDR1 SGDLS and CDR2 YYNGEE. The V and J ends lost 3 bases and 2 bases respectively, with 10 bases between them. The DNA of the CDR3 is TGTGCCAGCAGCGCAAGCGGTTCCACAGATACGCAGTATTTT. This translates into CASSASGSTDTQYF.

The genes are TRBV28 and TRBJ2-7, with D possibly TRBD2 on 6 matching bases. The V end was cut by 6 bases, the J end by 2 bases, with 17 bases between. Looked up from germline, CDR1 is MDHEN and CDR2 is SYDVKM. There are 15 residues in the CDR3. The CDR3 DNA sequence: TGTGCCAGCAGCCAGCCCCTTCCGGGGGCCTACGAGCAGTACTTC. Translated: CASSQPLPGAYEQYF.

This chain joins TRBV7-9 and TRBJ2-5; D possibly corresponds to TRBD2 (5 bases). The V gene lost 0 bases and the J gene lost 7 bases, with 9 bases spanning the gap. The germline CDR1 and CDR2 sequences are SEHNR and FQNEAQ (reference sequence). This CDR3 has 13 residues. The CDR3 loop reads CASSLAGEGTQYF. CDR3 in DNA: TGTGCCAGCAGCTTAGCGGGAGAAGGGACCCAGTACTTC.

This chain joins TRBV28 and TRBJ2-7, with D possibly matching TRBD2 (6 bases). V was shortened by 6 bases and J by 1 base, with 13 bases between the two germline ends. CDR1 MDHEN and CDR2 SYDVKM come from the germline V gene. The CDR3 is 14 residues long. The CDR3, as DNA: TGTGCCAGCAGCTCGGGAGCTGGTTCCTACGAGCAGTACTTC. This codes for CASSSGAGSYEQYF. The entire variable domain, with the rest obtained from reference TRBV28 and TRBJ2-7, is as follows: DVKVTQSSRYLVKRTGEKVFLECVQDMDHENMFWYRQDPGLGLRLIYFSYDVKMKEKGDIPEGYSVSREKKERFSLILESASTNQTSMYLCASSSGAGSYEQYFGPGTRLTVT.

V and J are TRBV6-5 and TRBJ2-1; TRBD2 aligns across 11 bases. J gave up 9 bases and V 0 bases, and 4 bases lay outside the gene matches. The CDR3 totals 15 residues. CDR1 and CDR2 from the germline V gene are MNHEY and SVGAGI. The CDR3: CASSYSTSGKVEQFF. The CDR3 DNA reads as TGTGCCAGCAGTTACTCGACTAGCGGGAAGGTTGAGCAGTTCTTC.

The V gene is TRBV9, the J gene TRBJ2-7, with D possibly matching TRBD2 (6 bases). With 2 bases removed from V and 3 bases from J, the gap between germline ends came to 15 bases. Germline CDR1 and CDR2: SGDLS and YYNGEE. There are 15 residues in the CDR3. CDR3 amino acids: CASSVSGTFLYEQYF. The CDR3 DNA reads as TGTGCCAGCAGCGTTTCCGGGACTTTTCTCTACGAGCAGTACTTC.

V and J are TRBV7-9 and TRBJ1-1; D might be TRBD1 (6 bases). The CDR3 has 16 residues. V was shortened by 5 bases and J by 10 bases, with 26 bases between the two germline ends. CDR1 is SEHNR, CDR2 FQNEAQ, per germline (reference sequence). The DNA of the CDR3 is TGTGCCAGCAGCCACAAACCGGGACAAGCCAACCCCGGAGCTTTCTTT. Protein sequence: CASSHKPGQANPGAFF.

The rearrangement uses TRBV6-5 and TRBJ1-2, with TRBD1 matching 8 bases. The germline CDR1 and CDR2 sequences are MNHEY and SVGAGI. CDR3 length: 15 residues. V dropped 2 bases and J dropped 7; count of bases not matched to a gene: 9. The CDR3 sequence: CASSYQTGVGGGYTF. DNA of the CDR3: TGTGCCAGCAGTTACCAGACAGGGGTGGGGGGTGGCTACACCTTC.

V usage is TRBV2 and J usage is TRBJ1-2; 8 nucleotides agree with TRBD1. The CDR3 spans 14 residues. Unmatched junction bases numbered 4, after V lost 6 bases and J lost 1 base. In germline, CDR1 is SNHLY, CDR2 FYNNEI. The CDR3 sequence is CASSLDRVNYGYTF. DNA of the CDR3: TGTGCCAGCAGCTTGGACAGGGTTAACTATGGCTACACCTTC.

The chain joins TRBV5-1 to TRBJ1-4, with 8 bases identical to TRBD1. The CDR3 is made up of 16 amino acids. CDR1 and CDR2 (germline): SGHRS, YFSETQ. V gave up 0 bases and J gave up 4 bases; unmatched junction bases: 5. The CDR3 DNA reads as TGCGCCAGCAGCTTGGAGGGACAGGCGGGTAATGAAAAACTGTTTTTT. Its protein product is CASSLEGQAGNEKLFF. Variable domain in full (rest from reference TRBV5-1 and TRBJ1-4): KAGVTQTPRYLIKTRGQQVTLSCSPISGHRSVSWYQQTPGQGLQFLFEYFSETQRNKGNFPGRFSGRQFSNSRSEMNVSTLELGDSALYLCASSLEGQAGNEKLFFGSGTQLSVL.

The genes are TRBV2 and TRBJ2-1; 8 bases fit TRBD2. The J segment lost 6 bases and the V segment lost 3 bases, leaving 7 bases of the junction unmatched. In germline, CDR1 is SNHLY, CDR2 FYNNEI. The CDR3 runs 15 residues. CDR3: CASSEKGLGVNEQFF. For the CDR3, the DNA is TGTGCCAGCAGTGAGAAGGGACTAGGGGTCAATGAGCAGTTCTTC. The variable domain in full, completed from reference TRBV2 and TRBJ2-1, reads EPEVTQTPSHQVTQMGQEVILRCVPISNHLYFYWYRQILGQKVEFLVSFYNNEISEKSEIFDDQFSVERPDGSNFTLKIRSTKLEDSAMYFCASSEKGLGVNEQFFGPGTRLTVL.